What follows are 2 T cell receptor beta chains derived from one specimen sequenced in a study of CD8+ T cells in alopecia areata. cDNA reverse transcribed from extracted RNA served as the sequencing template. Profiling relied on immunoSEQ multiplex PCR, and the TCRdb table lists in-frame clones only, not all of them. The sample yields 150,000 to 200,000 clones, 67% seen once. The starting material was CD8+ T cells sorted from blood, obtained at week 0. These receptors all come from a human donor with alopecia areata.

The chain employs TRBV5-6 and TRBJ1-2; D remains unclear. The germline gives CDR1 SGHDT, CDR2 YYEEEE. The V end lost 2 bases, the J end lost 8 bases, and 7 bases lay between the germline ends. The CDR3 has 11 residues. The CDR3: CASSFGRGYTF. CDR3 in DNA: TGTGCCAGCAGCTTCGGCCGGGGCTACACCTTC.

This clone was found a few times. The J gene is TRBJ2-1, the V gene TRBV23-1, with 11 positions matching TRBD2. TRBV23-1 is classed as an ORF, of uncertain function. V gave up 11 bases and J gave up 0 bases; unmatched junction bases: 3. CDR3 length: 14 residues. Here the CDR3 reads CALAGGVSYNEQFF. For the CDR3, the DNA is TGCGCCCTAGCGGGGGGCGTCTCCTACAATGAGCAGTTCTTC.